Shown below are 21 T cell receptor beta chains from a single sample sequenced in a study of blood T cells in healthy people across ages. For the second PCR, which ran for about 6 to 12 cycles, a sample-barcoded 5' primer and a J-beta primer mix were used. One entry per CDR3 protein results from TCRdb running MiXCR on the 5' RACE reads. The sample lists roughly 1,500,000 distinct CDR3 sequences; approximately 40% were seen once. Sequences were obtained from blood. These receptors originate from a young woman in good health.

This clonotype was counted a few times. The rearrangement joins TRBV4-2 to TRBJ2-5, with 10 bases lining up with TRBD2. Germline-derived CDR1 and CDR2 are LGHNA and YNFKEQ. The CDR3 is made up of 17 amino acids. The ends lost 2 bases at V and 4 bases at J; junction bases unmatched: 10. The CDR3, as DNA: TGTGCCAGCAGCCAAATGGGCGGGACTAGCGTATTAGAGACCCAGTACTTC. It is translated as CASSQMGGTSVLETQYF.

The CDR3 region is CASSLGRNSNQPQHF. The CDR3 region has the DNA TGTGCCAGCAGTTTAGGGCGGAATAGCAATCAGCCCCAGCATTTT. The chain joins TRBV12-3 or TRBV12-4 to TRBJ1-5; D ambiguous. V dropped 1 base and J dropped 0 bases, with 7 bases sitting between them. The CDR3 sequence is 15 residues long.

This clonotype was detected ten times or more. J is TRBJ2-5 and V is TRBV27; 9 positions agree with TRBD1. CDR1 is MNHEY and CDR2 is SMNVEV in the germline V gene (reference sequence). The length of the CDR3 is 14 residues. V shed 4 bases and J 5 bases; nucleotides not matched to a gene: 5. The CDR3, as DNA: TGTGCCAGCAGTTCCCTCGGACAGGGGGAGACCCAGTACTTC. The encoded protein is CASSSLGQGETQYF.

V is TRBV19 and J is TRBJ2-1; 7 nucleotides match TRBD1. This CDR3 has 17 residues. CDR1 and CDR2 from the germline V gene are LNHDA and SQIVND (reference sequence). Trimming removed 2 bases from V and 5 bases from J; junction bases left unmatched: 12. This CDR3 is CASSISRPDRRNNEQFF. As DNA, the CDR3 is TGTGCCAGTAGTATAAGTCGGCCGGACAGGAGAAACAATGAGCAGTTCTTC. Together with reference TRBV19 and TRBJ2-1, the CDR3 gives the full variable domain: DGGITQSPKYLFRKEGQNVTLSCEQNLNHDAMYWYRQDPGQGLRLIYYSQIVNDFQKGDIAEGYSVSREKKESFPLTVTSAQKNPTAFYLCASSISRPDRRNNEQFFGPGTRLTVL.

This chain joins TRBV6-6 and TRBJ1-5, with D perhaps matching TRBD1 (6 bases). V was trimmed by 4 bases and J by 6 bases, leaving 13 bases between them. Germline V gene sequence: CDR1 MNHNY, CDR2 SVGAGI (reference sequence). The CDR3 is 14 amino acids. The chain's CDR3 is CASSSSTGTQPQHF. Written as DNA, the CDR3 is TGTGCCAGCAGTTCCTCTACAGGGACTCAGCCCCAGCATTTT.

This clonotype showed up just a few times. The chain joins TRBV12-3 or TRBV12-4 to TRBJ1-5; the D gene is possibly TRBD1 (5 bases). The CDR3 totals 14 residues. Trimming pared 5 bases from V and 4 bases from J, leaving 12 bases between. This CDR3 reads CASSEGFGNQPQHF. CDR3 nucleotides: TGTGCCAGCAGTGAGGGGTTTGGAAATCAGCCCCAGCATTTT.

The rearrangement links TRBV25-1 to TRBJ2-4; 8 bases are shared with TRBD1. The germline CDR1 and CDR2 sequences are MGHDK and SYGVNS. The CDR3 has 16 amino acids. V was clipped by 1 base and J by 2 bases; unmatched bases: 4. Written as DNA, the CDR3 is TGTGCCAGCAGTGAATTTACAGGGGGGTCCAAAAACATTCAGTACTTC. Amino acids: CASSEFTGGSKNIQYF.

The genes are TRBV7-2 and TRBJ2-7, with D perhaps matching TRBD2 (5 bases). Germline V gene lookup returns CDR1 SGHTA and CDR2 FQGNSA. The CDR3 runs to 14 residues. The V end was cut by 6 bases, the J end by 2 bases, with 14 bases between. As DNA, the CDR3 is TGTGCCAGCAGACGGGATCCTGGGGCCTACGAGCAGTACTTC. The encoded protein is CASRRDPGAYEQYF.

This chain joins TRBV5-5 and TRBJ2-5, with D tentatively TRBD1 (5 bases). Trimming removed 2 bases from V and 4 bases from J, with 15 bases in between. Per germline, CDR1 SGHKS and CDR2 YYEKEE (reference sequence). This CDR3 comprises 15 residues. CDR3 sequence: CASSFVGSGSETQYF. In nucleotides, the CDR3 is TGTGCCAGCAGCTTCGTTGGTTCAGGGTCAGAGACCCAGTACTTC.

The chain joins TRBV6-6 to TRBJ1-5, with D perhaps TRBD1 (5 bases). CDR3 size: 13 residues. Deletions cut 9 bases from V and 1 base from J, with 10 bases between. The germline V gene encodes CDR1 MNHNY and CDR2 SVGAGI (reference sequence). CDR3 protein: CASKRQSNQPQHF. CDR3 sequence (DNA): TGTGCCAGTAAAAGACAGAGCAATCAGCCCCAGCATTTT.

This sequence joins TRBV12-3 or TRBV12-4 and TRBJ2-7; D perhaps matches TRBD1 (6 bases). V was trimmed by 3 bases and J by 5 bases, leaving 11 bases between them. The CDR3 extends over 13 amino acids. The CDR3 is CASSFGDTNEQYF. CDR3 coding DNA: TGTGCCAGCAGTTTCGGGGACACAAACGAGCAGTACTTC.

The rearrangement joins TRBV12-3 or TRBV12-4 to TRBJ1-1; perhaps TRBD1 as D (6 bases). This CDR3 has 14 residues. With 5 bases removed from V and 4 bases from J, the gap between germline ends came to 14 bases. DNA for the CDR3: TGTGCCAGCAGTAAGCATGAGGGGGGCACTGAAGCTTTCTTT. Its translation is CASSKHEGGTEAFF.

This chain connects TRBV2 to TRBJ2-3; D may match TRBD1 or TRBD2 (5 bases each). Germline CDR1 is SNHLY and CDR2 is FYNNEI. This CDR3 region has 16 residues. Trimming pared 7 bases from V and 2 bases from J, leaving 19 bases between. CDR3 amino acids: CASIGTVGAVTDTQYF. As DNA, the CDR3 is TGTGCCAGCATAGGAACAGTCGGGGCCGTCACAGATACGCAGTATTTT.

The genes are TRBV7-2 and TRBJ2-3; D not certain. Germline V lookup: CDR1 SGHTA, CDR2 FQGNSA. The CDR3 spans 19 residues. Trimming removed 1 base from V and 0 bases from J, with 20 bases in between. This CDR3 reads CASSLVYLIDLGSTDTQYF. The CDR3 DNA reads as TGTGCCAGCAGCTTAGTGTACCTAATAGATCTAGGGAGCACAGATACGCAGTATTTT.

V and J are TRBV7-9 and TRBJ2-7; 9 bases are a match to TRBD2. Near its end, the DNA agrees better with TRBJ2-5, so the J call may be wrong. Germline V gene lookup returns CDR1 SEHNR and CDR2 FQNEAQ (reference sequence). This CDR3 spans 15 amino acids. The CDR3 DNA is TGTGCCAGCAGCTCGCTAGCGGGAAAGCGGAAGACCCAGTACTTC. Its protein is CASSSLAGKRKTQYF.

The V and J genes are TRBV2 and TRBJ2-5; D remains unclear. Trimming left V 3 bases short and J 11 bases short, with 13 bases between. Per germline, CDR1 SNHLY and CDR2 FYNNEI. This CDR3 region has 12 residues. Here the CDR3 reads CASSDSSGEQYF. In DNA form, the CDR3 reads TGTGCCAGCAGTGATTCCTCGGGTGAGCAGTACTTC.

This chain connects TRBV20-1 to TRBJ2-7; D is tentatively TRBD1 or TRBD2 (5 bases each). CDR1 is DFQATT, CDR2 SNEGSKA, per germline (reference sequence). The CDR3 has 13 amino acids. Trimming removed 6 bases from V and 12 bases from J, with 24 bases in between. The CDR3 DNA reads TGCAGTGCACAGGTGTCTCCAGCGGTCGGCGGGTACTTC. Translating it yields CSAQVSPAVGGYF.

This chain joins TRBV6-5 and TRBJ2-7, with D possibly being TRBD2 (6 bases). Deletions cut 8 bases from V and 4 bases from J, with 24 bases between. CDR1 MNHEY and CDR2 SVGAGI come from the germline V gene. This CDR3 has 16 amino acids. The CDR3 sequence: CASHLKGLGGVYEQYF. The CDR3, as DNA: TGTGCCAGCCACTTAAAGGGGCTAGGAGGGGTGTACGAGCAGTACTTC.

The sample holds a few counts of this clonotype. V gene TRBV7-9 combines with J gene TRBJ1-1, with D tentatively TRBD1 (6 bases). Germline V gene data show CDR1 as SEHNR and CDR2 as FQNEAQ (reference sequence). The CDR3 covers 12 residues. The CDR3 bases are TGTGCGACGACGGGAGGGGGGACTGAAGCTTTCTTT. Protein: CATTGGGTEAFF.

The chain carries TRBV27 and TRBJ2-4; TRBD1 matches 11 bases. The assigned J gene may be wrong: the sequence end matches TRBJ2-7 better. CDR1 is MNHEY, CDR2 SMNVEV, per germline (reference sequence). The CDR3 runs 15 residues. DNA for the CDR3: TGTGCCAGCAGTCTCCCCGGACAGGGGGCTCGCGAGCAGTACTTC. This sequence encodes CASSLPGQGAREQYF.

This sequence joins TRBV15 and TRBJ1-2; perhaps TRBD1 as D (6 bases). Between the trimmed V and J ends, which lost 5 bases and 3 bases, there was a span of 13 bases. There are 14 residues in the CDR3. CDR1 and CDR2 from the germline V gene are LNHNV and YYDKDF (reference sequence). This CDR3 is CATSGAGEDYGYTF. DNA of the CDR3: TGTGCCACCAGCGGGGCAGGGGAGGACTATGGCTACACCTTC.